These T cell receptor beta chains were read from a single sample in a study of OX40 agonist ivuxolimab in advanced cancers. Libraries were prepared by immunoSEQ multiplex PCR; TCRdb keeps only in-frame clonotypes and omits some of them. The data hold 80,000 or so clones, with about 88% observed a single time. Sample: CD4+ or CD8+ T cells sorted from blood, taken in a trial of the OX40 agonist ivuxolimab. The receptors derive from an adult with an advanced solid tumor such as melanoma, head and neck, liver or kidney cancer. CDR3s include the opening cysteine and the closing phenylalanine or tryptophan. A D gene is named only where the DNA matches it firmly. Size is omitted from some rows. Given values are once, few, many or a class for expanded clones.

D gene | J gene | clone size | V gene | CDR3 protein | CDR3 DNA
NA | TRBJ1-6 | once | TRBV30 | CAWGGGFNSPLHF | TGTGCCTGGGGGGGAGGATTTAATTCACCCCTCCACTTT
TRBD1 | TRBJ2-3 | NA | TRBV5-1 | CASSPVGQGPDTQYF | TGCGCCAGCAGCCCCGTTGGACAGGGGCCAGATACGCAGTATTTT
NA | TRBJ1-5 | once | TRBV28 | CASSFLGQPQHF | TGTGCCAGCAGTTTCCTTGGGCAGCCCCAGCATTTT
NA | TRBJ1-5 | once | TRBV5-5 | CASSLPGGNQPQHF | TGTGCCAGCAGCTTGCCCGGGGGAAATCAGCCCCAGCATTTT
NA | TRBJ1-5 | NA | TRBV28 | CASTMSGSNQPQHF | TGTGCCAGCACCATGTCGGGCAGCAATCAGCCCCAGCATTTT
TRBD1 | TRBJ2-2 | NA | TRBV18 | CASSPGTVGTGELFF | TGTGCCAGCTCACCCGGGACAGTGGGAACCGGGGAGCTGTTTTTT
NA | TRBJ2-7 | NA | TRBV30 | CAWNLGQRSYEQYF | TGTGCCTGGAATTTAGGACAGCGCTCCTACGAGCAGTACTTC
NA | TRBJ2-6 | NA | TRBV10-3 | CAISGGLSGANVLTF | TGTGCCATCAGTGGGGGCCTCTCTGGGGCCAACGTCCTGACTTTC
NA | TRBJ2-3 | NA | TRBV28 | CASRGPSDTQYF | TGTGCCAGCAGGGGGCCGTCAGATACGCAGTATTTT
NA | TRBJ1-3 | NA | TRBV5-1 | CASSLDASTGNTIYF | TGCGCCAGCAGCTTGGACGCGTCTACTGGAAACACCATATATTTT
NA | TRBJ1-2 | NA | TRBV7-6 | CASSLRENYGYTF | TGTGCCAGCAGCTTACGGGAGAACTATGGCTACACCTTC
TRBD1 | TRBJ2-2 | NA | TRBV4-1 | CASSQGDRRDTGELFF | TGCGCCAGCAGCCAGGGGGACAGGCGAGACACCGGGGAGCTGTTTTTT
TRBD1 | TRBJ1-5 | NA | TRBV7-9 | CASSPTGNQPQHF | TGTGCCAGCAGCCCGACAGGGAATCAGCCCCAGCATTTT
NA | TRBJ1-2 | NA | TRBV18 | CASSPSGTTYGYTF | TGTGCCAGCTCACCGTCCGGGACAACCTATGGCTACACCTTC
TRBD1 | TRBJ2-5 | NA | TRBV18 | CASSPQGALQETQYF | TGTGCCAGCTCACCACAGGGGGCCCTCCAAGAGACCCAGTACTTC
NA | TRBJ2-1 | NA | TRBV11-3 | CASSLLSGGRAEQFF | TGTGCCAGCAGCTTACTCTCCGGGGGACGCGCCGAGCAGTTCTTC
NA | TRBJ1-4 | NA | TRBV25-1 | CASSGRQFNEKLFF | TGTGCCAGCAGTGGGAGACAGTTTAATGAAAAACTGTTTTTT
TRBD1 | TRBJ1-4 | once | TRBV28 | CASSLDRVLEKLFF | TGTGCCAGCAGTTTGGACAGGGTTCTCGAAAAACTGTTTTTT
NA | TRBJ1-6 | NA | TRBV2 | CASKGRGESPLHF | TGTGCCAGCAAAGGAAGGGGGGAGTCACCCCTCCACTTT
NA | TRBJ2-1 | NA | TRBV18 | CASSPNGFNNEQFF | TGTGCCAGCTCACCAAATGGCTTTAACAATGAGCAGTTCTTC
TRBD2 | TRBJ2-3 | NA | TRBV5-6 | CASSVPTSEGTDTQYF | TGTGCCAGCAGCGTGCCGACTAGCGAGGGCACAGATACGCAGTATTTT
NA | TRBJ1-1 | NA | TRBV28 | CASTLGRVRAFF | TGTGCCAGCACCCTTGGCAGGGTTCGAGCTTTCTTT
NA | TRBJ2-3 | NA | TRBV4-1 | CASSQDGKQGITDTQYF | TGCGCCAGCAGCCAAGATGGGAAACAGGGAATCACAGATACGCAGTATTTT
NA | TRBJ2-1 | NA | TRBV9 | CASSVMNTYNEQFF | TGTGCCAGCAGCGTAATGAATACCTACAATGAGCAGTTCTTC
NA | TRBJ2-7 | NA | TRBV5-1 | CASRLDYEQYF | TGCGCCAGCCGACTCGATTACGAGCAGTACTTC
TRBD1 | TRBJ1-5 | NA | TRBV19 | CASTSGTGDYSNQPQHF | TGTGCCAGTACATCCGGGACAGGCGATTATAGCAATCAGCCCCAGCATTTT
TRBD2 | TRBJ2-4 | NA | TRBV11-2 | CASSFSGRNIQYF | TGTGCCAGCAGCTTTAGCGGGAGGAACATTCAGTACTTC
NA | TRBJ2-7 | NA | TRBV9 | CASGGRGDSYEQYF | TGTGCCAGCGGTGGCAGGGGTGATTCCTACGAGCAGTACTTC
TRBD1 | TRBJ1-5 | NA | TRBV6-5 | CATDPSRDRNQPQHF | TGTGCCACCGACCCCTCGAGGGACAGAAATCAGCCCCAGCATTTT
TRBD1 | TRBJ2-7 | once | TRBV5-6 | CASSPGTGIREQYF | TGTGCCAGCAGCCCGGGGACAGGGATTCGCGAGCAGTACTTC
NA | TRBJ2-2 | NA | TRBV5-1 | CASSFSAGTSSTGELFF | TGCGCCAGCAGCTTCTCCGCCGGGACATCCTCTACCGGGGAGCTGTTTTTT
TRBD1 | TRBJ1-6 | NA | TRBV5-1 | CASSLGGQGQGPLHF | TGCGCCAGCAGCTTGGGGGGACAGGGCCAGGGGCCCCTCCACTTT
NA | TRBJ1-6 | NA | TRBV7-7 | CASSLDRHRSSPLHF | TGTGCCAGCAGCTTAGATAGACACCGGTCTTCACCCCTCCACTTT
NA | TRBJ2-7 | NA | TRBV15 | CATSRAYYEQYF | TGTGCCACCAGCAGAGCGTACTACGAGCAGTACTTC
TRBD1 | TRBJ1-2 | NA | TRBV5-6 | CASSLGQGKGYTF | TGTGCCAGCAGCTTGGGACAGGGGAAAGGCTACACCTTC
NA | TRBJ1-6 | NA | TRBV14 | CASSLFSVSYNSPLHF | TGTGCCAGCAGCCTTTTCAGCGTGAGCTATAATTCACCCCTCCACTTT
TRBD1 | TRBJ1-1 | NA | TRBV6-1 | CASRSDRGFNTEAFF | TGTGCCAGCAGGTCCGACAGGGGGTTCAACACTGAAGCTTTCTTT
NA | TRBJ1-6 | NA | TRBV6-5 | CASSSLPGRPVHF | TGTGCCAGCAGTTCTTTGCCCGGTCGCCCGGTCCACTTT
NA | TRBJ1-1 | NA | TRBV5-1 | CASSLEGGTEAFF | TGCGCCAGCAGCTTGGAGGGCGGCACTGAAGCTTTCTTT
NA | TRBJ1-1 | NA | TRBV6-6 | CASRPPLGGKNTEAFF | TGTGCCAGCAGACCTCCCCTGGGGGGGAAGAACACTGAAGCTTTCTTT
NA | TRBJ1-3 | NA | TRBV4-3 | CASSQDLGTTGNTIYF | TGCGCCAGCAGCCAAGATCTGGGTACTACTGGAAACACCATATATTTT
NA | TRBJ2-3 | once | TRBV28 | CASSLPGPLDTQYF | TGTGCCAGCAGTTTACCGGGCCCCTTGGATACGCAGTATTTT
NA | TRBJ1-6 | NA | TRBV6-4 | CASSSEGGGFSPLHF | TGTGCCAGCAGTTCCGAGGGTGGAGGGTTTTCACCCCTCCACTTT
NA | TRBJ1-1 | NA | TRBV7-3 | CASSSGIWAFF | TGTGCCAGCAGTTCAGGGATTTGGGCTTTCTTT
NA | TRBJ1-3 | once | TRBV21-1 | CASSNKWTAGNTIYF | TGTGCCAGCAGCAATAAGTGGACAGCTGGAAACACCATATATTTT
NA | TRBJ1-6 | NA | TRBV5-1 | CASSFQGTDSPLHF | TGCGCCAGCAGCTTTCAGGGGACGGATTCACCCCTCCACTTT
NA | TRBJ2-1 | NA | TRBV5-1 | CASGQGSGLAGANEQFF | TGCGCCAGCGGACAGGGGAGTGGGCTAGCGGGAGCCAATGAGCAGTTCTTC
TRBD2 | TRBJ2-2 | NA | TRBV9 | CASSVTAGANTGELFF | TGTGCCAGCAGCGTCACAGCGGGAGCTAACACCGGGGAGCTGTTTTTT
NA | TRBJ2-7 | NA | TRBV19 | CASARGGSSYEQYF | TGTGCCAGTGCCCGTGGGGGGAGCTCCTACGAGCAGTACTTC
TRBD1 | TRBJ1-4 | NA | TRBV7-2 | CASSRRQGHEKLFF | TGTGCCAGCAGCCGAAGACAGGGTCATGAAAAACTGTTTTTT
NA | TRBJ1-5 | NA | TRBV6-5 | CASSYEGRQPQHF | TGTGCCAGCAGTTACGAGGGTCGACAGCCCCAGCATTTT
TRBD2 | TRBJ2-7 | NA | TRBV7-6 | CASSPGTSGREEQYF | TGTGCCAGCAGCCCCGGGACTAGCGGGAGAGAGGAGCAGTACTTC